This passage covers 9 T cell receptor gamma chains from one sample sequenced in a study of γδ T cells in repeated Plasmodium falciparum infection. Flow sorting of PBMC yielded separate Vgamma9/Vdelta2+ and Vdelta2-negative gammadelta T cell populations for bulk repertoire analysis. TCRdb reanalysed the multiplex PCR reads with CATT. Among 11,000 to 15,000 gamma-chain clones, around 1.6% were seen once, and the ten largest hold about 30%. The sample taken for sequencing was gamma-delta T cells from blood. All receptors derive from a pool of human donors (malaria-infected and uninfected, not separated).

Only a few counts were recorded for this clone. The TCRdb protein, from a much larger clone, departs from this DNA's translation at residue 5, likely by read error; the protein shown derives from the DNA. This chain uses TRGV9 with TRGJ1 or TRGJ2. The J gene is not listed in TCRdb, so it was assigned here from a DNA match to germline. CDR1 and CDR2 (germline): GITISATS, ISYDGTV (reference sequence). The length of the CDR3 is 10 residues. V lost 5 bases and J lost 10; bases outside the gene matches: 5. CDR3 DNA sequence: TGTGCCTTGTGGGGGACGAAGAAACTCTTT. Translated: CALWGTKKLF.

For this clone: A far larger clone lies a single base away; this is likely a read error. Because the CDR3's place on the DNA is in doubt, the DNA is left out and the CDR3 is given as listed by TCRdb. The V gene corresponds to TRGV2; no J gene was called. The CDR3 has 32 amino acids, counting both end residues. The germline gives CDR1 EGSNGY, CDR2 YDSYNSKV. CDR3 region: CATWDGPIGIRNSLAVEQHWLSQVSIGRIQHF.

This clone was detected many times. The chain joins TRGV9 to TRGJP. TCRdb lists no J gene, so it was determined here by aligning the DNA to germline. The CDR3 has 16 residues. CDR1 GITISATS and CDR2 ISYDGTV come from the germline V gene (reference sequence). V lost 0 bases and J lost 22; bases outside the gene matches: 18. CDR3: CALWEVRELGKKIKVF. The DNA for the CDR3 is TGTGCCTTGTGGGAGGTGCGGGAGTTGGGCAAGAAGATCAAGGTATTT.

Comments on this clone: The amino acid sequence in TCRdb belongs to a much larger clone and departs from this DNA's translation at residue 9, likely a sequencing read error; the sequence shown is translated from the DNA. This chain uses TRGV4 with TRGJP2. The J gene is not listed in TCRdb, so it was assigned here from a DNA match to germline. J gave up 0 bases and V 5 bases, and 12 bases lay outside the gene matches. CDR3 length: 17 amino acids. CDR1 and CDR2 from the germline V gene are EGSTGY and YDSYTSSV. The DNA of the CDR3 is TGTGCCACCTGGGCCCATCATCCACATAGTAGTGATTGGATCAAGACGTTT. Amino acid sequence: CATWAHHPHSSDWIKTF.

This clone has ten or more counts. The protein in TCRdb stems from a much larger clone and differs at residue 5 from this DNA's translation, likely a read error; here the protein is translated from the DNA. The gene calls are TRGV9 and TRGJ1 or TRGJ2. Germline loops: CDR1 GITISATS, CDR2 ISYDGTV (reference sequence). V lost 5 bases, J lost 4 bases, and 2 bases stayed unmatched. The CDR3 extends over 11 amino acids. The CDR3 sequence is CALWGYYKKLF. The CDR3 DNA reads as TGTGCCTTGTGGGGATATTATAAGAAACTCTTT.

Concerning this clone itself: This DNA's translation differs at residue 8 from TCRdb's protein, which comes from a much larger clone; a read error is likely, and the protein shown is translated from the DNA. This chain connects TRGV9 to TRGJ1 or TRGJ2. Assignment of the J gene here rests on matching the DNA to germline, because TCRdb gives none. The V segment lost 2 bases and the J segment 2 bases; nucleotides outside the gene matches: 9. Germline V gives CDR1 GITISATS, CDR2 ISYDGTV (reference sequence). The CDR3 loop spans 15 amino acids. CDR3 loop: CALWEGPLHYYKKLF. The CDR3 DNA is TGTGCCTTGTGGGAGGGCCCTCTCCATTATTATAAGAAACTCTTT.

This clone was seen repeatedly, ten times or more. The TCRdb record carries a much larger clone's protein, which differs from this DNA's translation at residue 8; a read error is the likely cause, and the protein listed here is the DNA translation. This CDR3 is CALWEVLEIGNYYKKLF. The CDR3 DNA reads TGTGCCTTGTGGGAGGTGCTTGAGATAGGAAATTATTATAAGAAACTCTTT. The genes are TRGV9 and TRGJ1 or TRGJ2. TCRdb does not report a J gene; here it was assigned by matching the DNA to germline references. This CDR3 contains 17 residues. V lost 0 bases, J lost 1 base, and 12 bases stayed unmatched. CDR1 is GITISATS and CDR2 is ISYDGTV in the germline V gene (reference sequence).

Remarks on this clone: TCRdb's listed protein matches a much larger clone and diverges from this DNA's translation at residue 2, likely through a read error; the protein shown comes from the DNA. The chain employs TRGV9 and TRGJ1 or TRGJ2. The J gene is not listed in TCRdb, so it was assigned here from a DNA match to germline. Germline V gene lookup returns CDR1 GITISATS and CDR2 ISYDGTV (reference sequence). The CDR3 length is 11 residues. The CDR3 protein is CTLWEVPKKLF. Written as DNA, the CDR3 is TGTACCTTGTGGGAGGTACCTAAGAAACTCTTT.

This clone was counted at least ten times. TCRdb's protein for this DNA is that of a much larger clone and differs from the translation at residue 9, likely a read error; the protein shown is the DNA translation. This chain joins TRGV4 and TRGJ1 or TRGJ2. Germline assignment: CDR1 EGSTGY and CDR2 YDSYTSSV. The CDR3 covers 13 residues. CDR3 sequence (DNA): TGTGCCACCTGGGAAAAGAATTATCATAAGAAACTCTTT. It yields the protein CATWEKNYHKKLF.